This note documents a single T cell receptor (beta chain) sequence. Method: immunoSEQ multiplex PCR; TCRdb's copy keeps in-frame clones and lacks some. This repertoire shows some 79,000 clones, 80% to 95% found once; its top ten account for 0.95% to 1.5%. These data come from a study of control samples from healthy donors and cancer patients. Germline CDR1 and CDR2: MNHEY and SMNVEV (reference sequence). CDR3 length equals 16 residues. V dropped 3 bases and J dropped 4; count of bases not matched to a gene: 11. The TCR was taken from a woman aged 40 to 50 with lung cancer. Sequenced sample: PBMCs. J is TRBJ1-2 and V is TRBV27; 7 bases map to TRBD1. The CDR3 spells CASSLSSTGLVYGYTF. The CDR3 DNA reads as TGTGCCAGCAGTTTGTCCTCGACAGGGCTTGTCTATGGCTACACCTTC.